Shown below are 7 T cell receptor beta chains from a single sample sequenced in a study of spatial heterogeneity in lung cancer. Regarding time point: sample taken at primary tumor resection. A single record per CDR3 protein comes from TCRdb applying MiXCR to the 5' RACE reads. The table shows more than 45,000 distinct CDR3 sequences, with roughly 5% occurring only once. The input for sequencing was PBMCs, taken at surgery. The receptor set was obtained from a male donor with early-stage non-small cell lung cancer.

Ten or more counts support this clonotype. This chain links TRBV20-1 with TRBJ2-7, with unresolved D. The CDR3 covers 16 residues. V dropped 0 bases and J dropped 3 bases, with 18 bases sitting between them. Germline V CDR1 and CDR2: DFQATT, SNEGSKA (reference sequence). Written as DNA, the CDR3 is TGCAGTGCTAGAGATCTGTCCCATACGGCGATCTACGAGCAGTACTTC. This translates into CSARDLSHTAIYEQYF.

The genes are TRBV6-6 and TRBJ2-7; tentatively, D is TRBD1 (6 bases). V lost 2 bases and J lost 3, with 20 bases in between. The CDR3 loop spans 17 amino acids. The germline gives CDR1 MNHNY, CDR2 SVGAGI (reference sequence). The CDR3 protein is CASSYPPTGTFLYEQYF. CDR3 bases: TGTGCCAGCAGTTACCCCCCTACAGGGACCTTTCTCTACGAGCAGTACTTC.

This clonotype was detected many times. The rearrangement joins TRBV11-3 to TRBJ2-2, with 10 nucleotides matching TRBD2. Trimming at V came to 2 bases and at J to 7 bases, leaving 4 bases not matched to a gene. This CDR3 region has 15 residues. CDR1 and CDR2 (germline): SGHNT, YENEEA. CDR3: CASSLLAGVGGELFF. The CDR3 DNA reads as TGTGCCAGCAGCTTACTAGCGGGAGTAGGCGGGGAGCTGTTTTTT.

At least ten counts were recorded for this clonotype. V gene TRBV7-6 combines with J gene TRBJ1-4; D unresolved. Germline V gene lookup returns CDR1 SGHVS and CDR2 FNYEAQ. V lost 5 bases, J lost 0 bases, and 7 bases lay in between. CDR3 length: 14 residues. The CDR3 DNA reads TGTGCCAGCAGCAGTACACCAACTAATGAAAAACTGTTTTTT. It encodes CASSSTPTNEKLFF.

The CDR3 DNA reads as TGTGCCAGCAGTTTAGCGTATGGTCTAGCGGGGCGGAACACCGGGGAGCTGTTTTTT. This sequence encodes CASSLAYGLAGRNTGELFF. The chain links TRBV12-3 or TRBV12-4 to TRBJ2-2; 9 positions match TRBD2. V was clipped by 0 bases and J by 1 base; unmatched bases: 9. The CDR3 contains 19 residues.

In this sample, this clonotype turned up many times. The chain combines TRBV10-3 with TRBJ2-2, with D tentatively TRBD2 (6 bases). Between the trimmed V and J ends, which lost 6 bases and 8 bases, there was a span of 16 bases. From germline, CDR1 is ENHRY and CDR2 SYGVKD. The CDR3 contains 14 residues. CDR3 sequence reads: CAISLTDLAGELFF. The CDR3 DNA is TGTGCCATCAGCCTAACGGACCTAGCGGGGGAGCTGTTTTTT.

This clonotype was detected ten times or more. The chain links TRBV2 to TRBJ2-1, with D possibly TRBD2 on 5 matching bases. From germline, CDR1 is SNHLY and CDR2 FYNNEI. CDR3 length equals 13 residues. V was clipped by 7 bases and J by 7 bases, with 14 bases between them. The CDR3 reads CASNGRVRNEQFF. CDR3 nucleotides: TGTGCCAGCAATGGGCGGGTGCGGAATGAGCAGTTCTTC.